A single sample is the source of the 27 T cell receptor beta chains below, sequenced in a study of T cell repertoires in cytomegalovirus infection. Which antigens these TCRs recognize remains unknown. TCRdb re-derived calls from the reads in MiXCR, one entry per CDR3 protein. The table has about 570,000 distinct CDR3 sequences, over 35% seen once. Specimen: cultured PBMCs, collected from culture after CMV antigen stimulation. Receptors originate from a human donor in good health (CMV status not recorded). Some clones in this sample may be carry-over from other donors' samples.

The table lists this clonotype with a few counts. The chain combines TRBV10-3 with TRBJ2-5; 16 bases match TRBD2. The V gene end was trimmed by 5 bases and the J gene end by 2 bases; junction bases not matched to a gene: 5. The CDR3 contains 17 residues. Germline V gene sequence: CDR1 ENHRY, CDR2 SYGVKD. This CDR3 reads CAISQGLAGGGQETQYF. The CDR3 region has the DNA TGTGCCATCAGTCAGGGACTAGCGGGAGGGGGTCAAGAGACCCAGTACTTC.

This sequence joins TRBV7-6 and TRBJ1-1; D call uncertain. The CDR3 sequence is 14 residues long. V lost 2 bases and J 1 base, leaving 8 bases between the germline ends. CDR1 SGHVS and CDR2 FNYEAQ come from the germline V gene. The CDR3 spells CASSLRPANTEAFF. The CDR3 DNA reads as TGTGCCAGCAGCTTAAGGCCGGCGAACACTGAAGCTTTCTTT.

This chain joins TRBV7-6 and TRBJ2-7; 9 bases match TRBD1. V shed 4 bases and J 6 bases; nucleotides not matched to a gene: 7. CDR3 length: 14 residues. Germline CDR1 reads SGHVS; CDR2 reads FNYEAQ. This chain's CDR3 is CASSSSGTGIEQYF. The CDR3 DNA sequence: TGTGCCAGCAGCTCCTCCGGGACAGGGATCGAGCAGTACTTC.

The chain carries TRBV19 and TRBJ2-7; TRBD2 aligns across 12 bases. This CDR3 is built from 17 residues. Germline assignment: CDR1 LNHDA and CDR2 SQIVND (reference sequence). J gave up 2 bases and V 7 bases, and 12 bases lay outside the gene matches. The CDR3 region is CASTRTSGTRGTYEQYF. CDR3 DNA sequence: TGTGCCAGTACAAGGACTAGCGGGACCCGTGGGACCTACGAGCAGTACTTC.

This chain connects TRBV19 to TRBJ1-6; 7 nucleotides match TRBD1. V trimming: 2 bases; J trimming: 9 bases; junction bases outside the gene matches: 7. The CDR3 extends over 15 amino acids. Germline V CDR1 and CDR2: LNHDA, SQIVND (reference sequence). The CDR3: CASSITGVFSSPLHF. CDR3 DNA sequence: TGTGCCAGTAGTATAACAGGGGTCTTTAGTTCACCCCTCCACTTT. The variable domain in full, with the rest retrieved from reference TRBV19 and TRBJ1-6, is DGGITQSPKYLFRKEGQNVTLSCEQNLNHDAMYWYRQDPGQGLRLIYYSQIVNDFQKGDIAEGYSVSREKKESFPLTVTSAQKNPTAFYLCASSITGVFSSPLHFGNGTRLTVT.

This clonotype was counted a few times. A junction end diverges from the germline sequence, so it may reflect a read error. The rearrangement joins TRBV7-9 to TRBJ2-3; no clear D. This CDR3 is 15 amino acids long. CDR1 and CDR2 from the germline V gene are SEHNR and FQNEAQ (reference sequence). This CDR3 reads CASSYGLGKADTQYF. The CDR3 nucleotides read TGTGCCAGCAGCTATGGTCTGGGGAAGGCTGATACTCAGTATTTT.

This clonotype was detected a few times. The chain joins TRBV12-3 or TRBV12-4 to TRBJ1-5; no reliable D call. There are 13 residues in the CDR3. V lost 6 bases and J 0 bases, leaving 6 bases between the germline ends. Written as DNA, the CDR3 is TGTGCCAGCAGCCAGAGTAGCAATCAGCCCCAGCATTTT. Amino acid sequence: CASSQSSNQPQHF.

The chain has TRBV7-2 and TRBJ2-3; TRBD2 agrees at 13 bases. V was clipped by 2 bases and J by 0 bases; unmatched bases: 5. The CDR3 contains 18 residues. CDR1 and CDR2 (germline): SGHTA, FQGNSA. The DNA of the CDR3 is TGTGCCAGCAGCTTATGGACTAGCGGGGGAGCTAGCACAGATACGCAGTATTTT. Residues: CASSLWTSGGASTDTQYF. The full variable domain, rest sourced from reference TRBV7-2 and TRBJ2-3, is GAGVSQSPSNKVTEKGKDVELRCDPISGHTALYWYRQSLGQGLEFLIYFQGNSAPDKSGLPSDRFSAERTGGSVSTLTIQRTQQEDSAVYLCASSLWTSGGASTDTQYFGPGTRLTVL.

V gene TRBV7-6 combines with J gene TRBJ2-5, with D maybe TRBD2 (5 bases). The CDR3 length is 16 residues. Trimming cost V 5 bases and J 5 bases, with 21 bases left between them. Germline V gene data show CDR1 as SGHVS and CDR2 as FNYEAQ. CDR3 loop: CASSPRWASGRETQYF. The CDR3 DNA is TGTGCCAGCAGCCCCCGTTGGGCCAGCGGACGCGAGACCCAGTACTTC.

J is TRBJ1-5 and V is TRBV6-2 or TRBV6-3, with 9 nucleotides matching TRBD1. The length of the CDR3 is 18 residues. V lost 0 bases to trimming and J lost 4 bases; unmatched junction nucleotides: 10. Germline V lookup: CDR1 MNHEY, CDR2 SVGEGT. In DNA form, the CDR3 reads TGTGCCAGCAGTTACTCCGGAATATCCGGACAGGGGAATCAGCCCCAGCATTTT. This gives the protein CASSYSGISGQGNQPQHF.

The rearrangement joins TRBV6-2 or TRBV6-3 to TRBJ2-1, with unresolved D. The V and J ends lost 0 bases and 7 bases respectively, with 10 bases between them. The germline V gene has CDR1 MNHEY and CDR2 SVGEGT. This CDR3 spans 14 amino acids. CDR3 sequence (DNA): TGTGCCAGCAGTTACTCGCCCTGGCGGAATGAGCAGTTCTTC. Translating gives CASSYSPWRNEQFF.

This clonotype has a count of ten or more. The chain combines TRBV7-2 with TRBJ2-2, with D possibly TRBD2 on 6 matching bases. The germline V and J ends were trimmed by 0 bases and 5 bases, with 10 bases remaining between them. Per the germline V gene, CDR1 is SGHTA and CDR2 is FQGNSA. The CDR3 contains 15 residues. CDR3: CASSLALAGTGELFF. The CDR3 nucleotides are TGTGCCAGCAGCTTAGCGTTGGCGGGGACCGGGGAGCTGTTTTTT.

The rearrangement joins TRBV20-1 to TRBJ2-7, with 8 nucleotides matching TRBD1. Germline CDR1 and CDR2: DFQATT and SNEGSKA (reference sequence). Trimming at V came to 6 bases and at J to 3 bases, leaving 13 bases not matched to a gene. The CDR3 has 15 amino acids. The CDR3 DNA reads as TGCAGTGCCGCAAGAGGACAGGGCATAAGCTACGAGCAGTACTTC. Translating it yields CSAARGQGISYEQYF.

V usage is TRBV6-5 and J usage is TRBJ1-6; D gene unclear. Trimming removed 6 bases at V and 4 bases at J, with 13 bases between. The CDR3 runs to 15 residues. Germline assignment: CDR1 MNHEY and CDR2 SVGAGI. For the CDR3, the DNA is TGTGCCAGCAGCCGCCTGGGGAGGTATAATTCACCCCTCCACTTT. Translated, it gives CASSRLGRYNSPLHF.

The CDR3 coding sequence is TGTGCCAGCAGTCGACCGGGATACCAAGAGACCCAGTACTTC. Protein sequence: CASSRPGYQETQYF. The rearrangement joins TRBV2 to TRBJ2-5; a possible D gene is TRBD2 (5 bases). The V end lost 5 bases, the J end lost 0 bases, and 10 bases lay between the germline ends. The CDR3 runs 14 residues. Germline-derived CDR1 and CDR2 are SNHLY and FYNNEI.

This clonotype was detected ten times or more. The rearrangement joins TRBV11-2 to TRBJ2-3, with 8 bases lining up with TRBD2. V trimming: 5 bases; J trimming: 6 bases; junction bases outside the gene matches: 10. CDR3 length equals 15 residues. Per the germline V gene, CDR1 is SGHAT and CDR2 is FQNNGV. The CDR3 loop is CASSPGLAGADTQYF. In nucleotides, the CDR3 is TGTGCCAGCAGCCCCGGCCTAGCGGGTGCGGATACGCAGTATTTT.

The rearrangement uses TRBV7-6 and TRBJ2-3; D might be TRBD1 (5 bases). The CDR3 has 20 residues. The V end was cut by 5 bases, the J end by 6 bases, with 33 bases between. Germline V lookup: CDR1 SGHVS, CDR2 FNYEAQ. The CDR3 coding sequence is TGTGCCAGCAGCCCCCGCCGGACACATCAAAACCCCGAGGATAAGGATACGCAGTATTTT. Protein product: CASSPRRTHQNPEDKDTQYF.

The rearrangement uses TRBV20-1 and TRBJ1-3, with 7 bases aligning to TRBD1. CDR1 is DFQATT, CDR2 SNEGSKA, per germline (reference sequence). J gave up 0 bases and V 1 base, and 3 bases lay outside the gene matches. The CDR3 has 15 residues. The CDR3 DNA reads as TGCAGTGCTAGAGGAACAGGGGACTCTGGAAACACCATATATTTT. The encoded protein is CSARGTGDSGNTIYF.

The V call is TRBV15, the J call TRBJ2-3, with TRBD1 matching 10 bases. Germline V CDR1 and CDR2: LNHNV, YYDKDF (reference sequence). Germline trimming cut 5 bases from V and 7 bases from J; bases unmatched to any gene: 12. This CDR3 contains 16 residues. The CDR3 DNA follows: TGTGCCACCAGCGGGACCGGGACAGGGGCCCTTCATACGCAGTATTTT. Translating it yields CATSGTGTGALHTQYF. Using reference TRBV15 and TRBJ2-3 for the parts outside the CDR3, the full variable domain is DAMVIQNPRYQVTQFGKPVTLSCSQTLNHNVMYWYQQKSSQAPKLLFHYYDKDFNNEADTPDNFQSRRPNTSFCFLDIRSPGLGDTAMYLCATSGTGTGALHTQYFGPGTRLTVL.

V usage is TRBV6-2 or TRBV6-3 and J usage is TRBJ2-1; D is tentatively TRBD1 or TRBD2 (5 bases each). Germline V gives CDR1 MNHEY, CDR2 SVGEGT. CDR3 length: 14 amino acids. V lost 5 bases and J lost 0, with 8 bases in between. The CDR3: CASSGGPSYNEQFF. The CDR3 nucleotides read TGTGCCAGCAGTGGGGGACCCTCCTACAATGAGCAGTTCTTC.

V is TRBV7-8 and J is TRBJ2-1; TRBD2 matches 8 bases. Germline-derived CDR1 and CDR2 are SGHVS and FQNEAQ. This CDR3 is built from 18 residues. Trimming removed 1 base from V and 0 bases from J; junction bases left unmatched: 8. This chain's CDR3 is CASSLVSHRGGSYNEQFF. CDR3 DNA sequence: TGTGCCAGCAGCTTAGTCTCACACCGGGGGGGCTCCTACAATGAGCAGTTCTTC.

The chain recombines TRBV10-2 with TRBJ2-1, with TRBD2 identical over 9 bases. V trimming: 4 bases; J trimming: 1 base; junction bases outside the gene matches: 8. Germline V lookup: CDR1 WSHSY, CDR2 SAAADI. The length of the CDR3 is 17 residues. As DNA, the CDR3 is TGCGCCAGCAGTGGGCCGACTAGCGGAAGGTCCTACAATGAGCAGTTCTTC. Encoded protein: CASSGPTSGRSYNEQFF.

This clonotype was counted ten times or more. The chain combines TRBV7-2 with TRBJ2-3; D is unresolved. There are 12 residues in the CDR3. The germline gives CDR1 SGHTA, CDR2 FQGNSA. V lost 1 base, J lost 3 bases, and 2 bases lay in between. The CDR3 reads CASSLETDTQYF. CDR3 nucleotides: TGTGCCAGCAGCTTAGAGACAGATACGCAGTATTTT.

The count of this clonotype is one. The gene calls are TRBV19 and TRBJ2-2; D is possibly TRBD2 (6 bases). Trimming took 4 bases from V and 4 from J, leaving 16 bases between them. Germline V CDR1 and CDR2: LNHDA, SQIVND (reference sequence). The CDR3 spans 16 residues. The CDR3 coding sequence is TGTGCCAGTAGTAAAAGAGGGGCGGGAATCACCGGGGAGCTGTTTTTT. Translation gives CASSKRGAGITGELFF.

This clonotype showed up just once. This chain uses TRBV19 with TRBJ1-5, with D tentatively TRBD1 (5 bases). The germline V gene encodes CDR1 LNHDA and CDR2 SQIVND (reference sequence). CDR3 size: 17 residues. Trimming took 2 bases from V and 2 from J, leaving 16 bases between them. CDR3 sequence: CASSISGVRFRNQPQHF. DNA of the CDR3: TGTGCCAGTAGTATATCGGGGGTAAGGTTTCGCAATCAGCCCCAGCATTTT. Looking up the rest from reference TRBV19 and TRBJ1-5 gives the full variable domain: DGGITQSPKYLFRKEGQNVTLSCEQNLNHDAMYWYRQDPGQGLRLIYYSQIVNDFQKGDIAEGYSVSREKKESFPLTVTSAQKNPTAFYLCASSISGVRFRNQPQHFGDGTRLSIL.

The chain is built from TRBV19 and TRBJ2-1, with a weak D call TRBD2 (6 bases). V was shortened by 3 bases and J by 10 bases, with 19 bases between the two germline ends. The germline V gene has CDR1 LNHDA and CDR2 SQIVND (reference sequence). The CDR3 runs to 15 residues. CDR3 protein: CASSILGGTGSEQFF. In DNA, the CDR3 is TGTGCCAGTAGTATTCTGGGCGGGACGGGATCGGAGCAGTTCTTC.

In nucleotides, the CDR3 is TGTGCCAGCAGCTTTGGGACGGGGGAGACCCAGTACTTC. This codes for CASSFGTGETQYF. The chain carries TRBV11-2 and TRBJ2-5, with D perhaps being TRBD1 or TRBD2 (5 bases each). Germline V gene sequence: CDR1 SGHAT, CDR2 FQNNGV. The CDR3 spans 13 residues. V lost 3 bases and J 5 bases, leaving 10 bases between the germline ends.